These 6 T cell receptor beta chains came from one sample sequenced in a study of neurological immune-mediated disorders. TCRdb re-derived calls from the 5' RACE reads in MiXCR, one entry per CDR3 protein. The sample has approximately 27,000 distinct CDR3 sequences, roughly 25% seen once. Material: CD4+ T cells from blood. Every receptor here comes from a man between 45 and 60 years old with HTLV-1-associated myelopathy (HAM/TSP).

The chain combines TRBV5-1 with TRBJ2-3; 8 bases are a match to TRBD1. V shed 3 bases, J shed 7 bases, and the junction held 7 bases outside the gene matches. This CDR3 has 14 amino acids. CDR1 SGHRS and CDR2 YFSETQ come from the germline V gene. In DNA, the CDR3 is TGCGCCAGCAGCTCCTCGGACAGGGTGAATACGCAGTATTTT. It translates to CASSSSDRVNTQYF.

The rearrangement joins TRBV25-1 to TRBJ1-2; D is unclear. This CDR3 contains 9 residues. Trimming shortened V by 6 bases and J by 8 bases, and 4 bases separated the two germline ends. Germline CDR1 reads MGHDK; CDR2 reads SYGVNS. CDR3 bases: TGTGCCAGCAGGGGGGGCTACACCTTC. It encodes CASRGGYTF.

In this sample, this clonotype turned up many times. This chain uses TRBV10-2 with TRBJ2-7; 8 bases are shared with TRBD2. The germline CDR1 and CDR2 sequences are WSHSY and SAAADI. V was clipped by 2 bases and J by 2 bases; unmatched bases: 5. The CDR3 has 15 residues. The DNA of the CDR3 is TGCGCCAGCAGTGAGAGGGCGGGGGGCCCCTACGAGCAGTACTTC. Protein product: CASSERAGGPYEQYF.

This clonotype showed up many times. The V call is TRBV18, the J call TRBJ1-1; the D is unclear. CDR1 and CDR2 (germline): KGHSH, LQKENI. Trimming took off 2 bases at V and 1 base at J, with 8 bases between the two ends. The CDR3 has 14 amino acids. CDR3 in amino acids: CASSPITGNTEAFF. The CDR3 DNA follows: TGTGCCAGCTCACCAATAACGGGGAACACTGAAGCTTTCTTT.

Ten or more counts support this clonotype. The genes are TRBV20-1 and TRBJ2-1; TRBD1 or TRBD2 may be the D gene (5 bases each). Germline V gives CDR1 DFQATT, CDR2 SNEGSKA (reference sequence). This CDR3 spans 15 amino acids. Trimming stripped 5 bases from V and 6 bases from J, with 20 bases between. CDR3: CSASGTSVKGNEQFF. The CDR3 bases are TGCAGTGCTTCCGGGACCTCGGTGAAAGGCAATGAGCAGTTCTTC.

This clonotype was found many times. The genes are TRBV11-1 and TRBJ2-1, with 11 nucleotides matching TRBD1. V shed 5 bases, J shed 4 bases, and the junction held 4 bases outside the gene matches. Looked up from germline, CDR1 is SGHAT and CDR2 is FQDESV (reference sequence). The CDR3 has 15 residues. The CDR3 sequence: CASSRTGGAYNEQFF. In DNA form, the CDR3 reads TGTGCCAGCAGCCGGACAGGGGGCGCTTACAATGAGCAGTTCTTC.